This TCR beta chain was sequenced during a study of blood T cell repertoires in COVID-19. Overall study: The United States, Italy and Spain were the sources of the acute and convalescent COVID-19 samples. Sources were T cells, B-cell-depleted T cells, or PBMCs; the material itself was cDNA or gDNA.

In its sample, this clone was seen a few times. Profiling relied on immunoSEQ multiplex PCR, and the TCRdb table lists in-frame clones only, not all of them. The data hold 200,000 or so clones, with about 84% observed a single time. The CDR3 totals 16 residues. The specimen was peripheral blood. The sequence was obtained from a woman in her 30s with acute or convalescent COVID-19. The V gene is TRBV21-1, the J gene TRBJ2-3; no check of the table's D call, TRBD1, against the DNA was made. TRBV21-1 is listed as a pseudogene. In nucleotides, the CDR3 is TGTGCCAGCAGCACTATCCGGGACAAATACACAGATACGCAGTATTTT. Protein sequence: CASSTIRDKYTDTQYF.